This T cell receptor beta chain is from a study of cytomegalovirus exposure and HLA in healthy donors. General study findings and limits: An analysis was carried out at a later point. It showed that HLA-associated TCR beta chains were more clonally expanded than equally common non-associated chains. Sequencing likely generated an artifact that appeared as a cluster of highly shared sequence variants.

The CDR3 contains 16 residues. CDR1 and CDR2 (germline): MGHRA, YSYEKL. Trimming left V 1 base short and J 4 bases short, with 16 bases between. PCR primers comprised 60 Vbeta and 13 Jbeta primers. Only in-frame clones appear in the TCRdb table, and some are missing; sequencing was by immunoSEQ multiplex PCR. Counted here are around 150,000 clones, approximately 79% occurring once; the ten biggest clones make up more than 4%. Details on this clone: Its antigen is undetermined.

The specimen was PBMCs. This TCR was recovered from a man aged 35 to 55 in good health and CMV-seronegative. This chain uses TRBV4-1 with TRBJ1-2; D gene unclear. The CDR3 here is CASSQGTATPSYGYTF. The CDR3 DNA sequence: TGCGCCAGCAGCCAAGGGACTGCAACCCCATCCTATGGCTACACCTTC.